The 19 T cell receptor beta chains below all came from one sample that was sequenced in a study of blood T cell repertoires in COVID-19. TCRdb's copy holds only in-frame clones and misses some; the assay was immunoSEQ multiplex PCR. The sample shows fewer than 90,000 clones, about 79% of them seen only once. Input material: peripheral blood. These receptors all come from a woman aged 45-59 years with acute or convalescent COVID-19.

The chain employs TRBV2 and TRBJ1-1; the match to TRBD1 covers 8 bases. Germline V gives CDR1 SNHLY, CDR2 FYNNEI. V trimming: 6 bases; J trimming: 4 bases; junction bases outside the gene matches: 4. The CDR3 consists of 13 residues. The CDR3 spells CASRGTGGTEAFF. CDR3 coding DNA: TGTGCCAGCAGAGGGACAGGCGGCACTGAAGCTTTCTTT.

The V call is TRBV3-1 (or the pseudogene TRBV3-2), the J call TRBJ2-1; TRBD2 agrees at 8 bases. The CDR3 runs 14 residues. J was trimmed by 9 bases and V by 0 bases; bases with no gene match: 4. Germline values: CDR1 LGHDT, CDR2 YNNKEL (reference sequence). The CDR3 DNA follows: TGTGCCAGCAGCCAAGAGGCCCGGGGGGGTGAGCAGTTCTTC. As protein: CASSQEARGGEQFF.

This clone came up a few times. This chain links TRBV7-2 with TRBJ2-2, with TRBD2 identical over 9 bases. Unmatched junction bases numbered 3, after V lost 0 bases and J lost 4 bases. Germline V lookup: CDR1 SGHTA, CDR2 FQGNSA. The CDR3 extends over 16 amino acids. CDR3 sequence: CASSLAGAGGTGELFF. The CDR3 DNA reads as TGTGCCAGCAGCTTAGCAGGAGCGGGGGGCACCGGGGAGCTGTTTTTT.

CDR3 nucleotides: TGTGCCAGCAAGACGGGTAACTCTTCACCCCTCCACTTT. Its translation: CASKTGNSSPLHF. The rearrangement joins TRBV2 to TRBJ1-6; D not certain. V lost 7 bases, J lost 9 bases, and 13 bases lay in between. CDR3 length equals 13 residues. The germline CDR1 and CDR2 sequences are SNHLY and FYNNEI.

This rearrangement joins TRBV5-4 to TRBJ1-1; D unclear. The germline V and J ends were trimmed by 4 bases and 2 bases, with 9 bases remaining between them. The CDR3 length is 13 residues. Germline loops: CDR1 SGHNT, CDR2 YYREEE (reference sequence). CDR3 protein: CASSQNYNTEAFF. The DNA of the CDR3 is TGTGCCAGCAGCCAAAACTATAACACTGAAGCTTTCTTT.

The chain couples TRBV2 to TRBJ1-5, with a possible D match to TRBD1 (5 bases). The V and J ends lost 6 bases and 7 bases respectively, with 13 bases between them. The CDR3 consists of 13 residues. Germline CDR1 and CDR2: SNHLY and FYNNEI. The CDR3 DNA follows: TGTGCCAGCAGGGGGGGGGTAGGACAGCCCCAGCATTTT. Amino acids: CASRGGVGQPQHF.

The chain uses TRBV7-8 and TRBJ2-1; 8 bases are shared with TRBD2. CDR1 SGHVS and CDR2 FQNEAQ come from the germline V gene. V gave up 1 base and J gave up 6 bases; unmatched junction bases: 5. The CDR3 contains 15 residues. The CDR3 loop reads CASSLVRGGGNEQFF. The CDR3 DNA reads TGTGCCAGCAGCTTAGTCCGGGGGGGCGGCAATGAGCAGTTCTTC.

The rearrangement joins TRBV24-1 to TRBJ1-5; D unresolved. Looked up from germline, CDR1 is KGHDR and CDR2 is SFDVKD. This CDR3 has 15 amino acids. V was pared by 6 bases and J by 0 bases, with 11 bases between. The chain's CDR3 is CATSPGSNSNQPQHF. In DNA, the CDR3 is TGTGCCACCAGTCCTGGGAGTAATAGCAATCAGCCCCAGCATTTT.

The V gene is TRBV5-6, the J gene TRBJ1-2; D perhaps matches TRBD1 (6 bases). Germline V gene sequence: CDR1 SGHDT, CDR2 YYEEEE. The CDR3 has 14 residues. The germline V and J ends were trimmed by 2 bases and 2 bases, with 10 bases remaining between them. CDR3 sequence reads: CASSFWQGNYGYTF. DNA for the CDR3: TGTGCCAGCAGCTTTTGGCAGGGGAACTATGGCTACACCTTC.

This clone was seen only a few times. The rearrangement links TRBV5-1 to TRBJ2-7; perhaps TRBD2 as D (5 bases). The CDR3 sequence is 12 residues long. Between the trimmed V and J ends, which lost 6 bases and 4 bases, there was a span of 11 bases. Germline V gene data show CDR1 as SGHRS and CDR2 as YFSETQ. The CDR3 loop reads CASTHSGYEQYF. In nucleotides, the CDR3 is TGCGCCAGCACCCACAGCGGATACGAGCAGTACTTC.

This clone was observed a handful of times. The chain recombines TRBV27 with TRBJ2-7, with a weak D call TRBD1 (6 bases). CDR1 and CDR2 (germline): MNHEY, SMNVEV (reference sequence). V was cut by 0 bases and J by 4 bases, with 16 bases left in between. The CDR3 consists of 16 residues. CDR3 protein: CASSLSPASTGYEQYF. The CDR3 DNA sequence: TGTGCCAGCAGTTTATCGCCAGCCTCTACAGGGTACGAGCAGTACTTC.

This clone was detected only once. The V gene is TRBV7-2, the J gene TRBJ1-4; D is unclear. This CDR3 region has 16 residues. Germline CDR1 reads SGHTA; CDR2 reads FQGNSA. V dropped 5 bases and J dropped 3 bases, with 16 bases sitting between them. CDR3 loop: CASSQKKAASNEKLFF. The CDR3 DNA reads TGTGCCAGCAGCCAAAAAAAAGCGGCTTCTAATGAAAAACTGTTTTTT.

J is TRBJ2-5 and V is TRBV7-2; D might be TRBD1 (6 bases). Germline V lookup: CDR1 SGHTA, CDR2 FQGNSA. V lost 3 bases, J lost 3 bases, and 8 bases lay in between. This CDR3 contains 13 residues. The CDR3 DNA reads TGTGCCAGCAGCTTGGACAGAAAAGAGACCCAGTACTTC. Translated: CASSLDRKETQYF.

This clone occurred a few times. V and J are TRBV19 and TRBJ1-2; D ambiguous. This CDR3 is 14 amino acids long. Germline lookup yields CDR1 LNHDA and CDR2 SQIVND (reference sequence). Trimming took 3 bases from V and 6 from J, leaving 14 bases between them. Here the CDR3 DNA reads TGTGCCAGTAGTATTCTCGGTTCGTCGGATGGCTACACCTTC. Translated: CASSILGSSDGYTF.

For this clone: Relative to the germline gene, one junction end is altered; a read error may explain this. This chain links TRBV20-1 with TRBJ2-5, with 10 bases fitting TRBD2. The CDR3 covers 12 residues. Germline V gives CDR1 DFQATT, CDR2 SNEGSKA (reference sequence). The CDR3 region has the DNA TGCAGTGCTAGTACTAGCGGGGCCCGACCGAACTTC. Translation gives CSASTSGARPNF.

The V and J genes are TRBV29-1 and TRBJ1-1; no clear D gene. Germline lookup yields CDR1 SQVTM and CDR2 ANQGSEA. V was cut by 6 bases and J by 5 bases, with 19 bases left in between. The CDR3 totals 14 residues. In DNA form, the CDR3 reads TGCAGCGTCCAAACTGGGTACAGAGGGACTGAAGCTTTCTTT. Translated: CSVQTGYRGTEAFF.

V and J are TRBV3-1 (or the pseudogene TRBV3-2) and TRBJ2-3; the D is unclear. This CDR3 comprises 14 residues. Trimming cost V 2 bases and J 0 bases, with 6 bases left between them. CDR1 LGHDT and CDR2 YNNKEL come from the germline V gene (reference sequence). In nucleotides, the CDR3 is TGTGCCAGCAGCCAACCCTATAGCACAGATACGCAGTATTTT. Residues: CASSQPYSTDTQYF.

This clone was picked up a small number of times. This chain joins TRBV2 and TRBJ1-2, with D tentatively TRBD1 (6 bases). The germline V gene has CDR1 SNHLY and CDR2 FYNNEI. The CDR3 is made up of 13 amino acids. Between the trimmed V and J ends, which lost 11 bases and 5 bases, there was a span of 18 bases. DNA for the CDR3: TGTGCCGCCGGGGGGGGCGTAAGATATGGCTACACCTTC. Translating it yields CAAGGGVRYGYTF.

The chain recombines TRBV4-3 with TRBJ1-2; perhaps TRBD1 as D (5 bases). This CDR3 region has 15 residues. Trimming removed 2 bases from V and 0 bases from J, with 10 bases in between. The germline CDR1 and CDR2 sequences are LGHNA and YSLEER. CDR3 protein: CASSQNGGTNYGYTF. The CDR3 DNA is TGCGCCAGCAGCCAAAACGGGGGGACTAACTATGGCTACACCTTC.